This T cell receptor (beta chain) was obtained from a study of cytomegalovirus exposure and HLA in healthy donors. Overall study findings and caveats: Follow-up analysis found HLA locus-dependent TCR association rates, highest for DRB1 and lowest for HLA-C.

PCR amplification relied on 60 Vbeta primers (plus 13 Jbeta primers). Clones were sequenced by immunoSEQ multiplex PCR, and TCRdb holds only the in-frame ones, with some missing. The sample contains approximately 74,000 clones, under 70% of which appear only once. Comment on this clone: The antigen is undetermined.

The specimen was PBMCs. The sequence was obtained from a man aged 25 to 40 in good health and CMV-seropositive.

The chain's CDR3 is CAISEGTASNQPQHF. In nucleotides, the CDR3 is TGTGCCATCAGTGAAGGGACAGCTAGCAATCAGCCCCAGCATTTT. The V gene is TRBV10-3, the J gene TRBJ1-5; TRBD1 agrees at 7 bases. Trimming took 3 bases from V and 0 from J; bases not matched to a gene: 2. From germline, CDR1 is ENHRY and CDR2 SYGVKD. This CDR3 has 15 amino acids.